Sequencing of this T cell receptor (beta chain) was carried out in a study of PD-L1 blockade in urothelial cancer. Study background: At 3 weeks (second dose) and 6 weeks after starting treatment, blood was analyzed.

As regards this clone: As yet, its antigen is unknown.

The CDR3 totals 15 residues. Trimming pared 1 base from V and 12 bases from J, leaving 24 bases between. Germline loops: CDR1 GTSNPN, CDR2 SVGIG (reference sequence). Time point meaning: pretreatment peripheral blood. Study results and limitations: Lower pretreatment blood TCR clonality, under the median, predicted better survival, researchers reported.

Sequencing used immunoSEQ multiplex PCR; TCRdb keeps in-frame clones, though not all of them. The table includes some 90,000 clones, 80% to 90% detected once. The V gene is TRBV30, the J gene TRBJ1-1, with D perhaps matching TRBD1 (5 bases). This receptor was obtained from a woman of 80 years or more with urothelial cancer. The specimen comprised PBMCs, sampled around atezolizumab (anti-PD-L1) treatment. CDR3: CAWSARDVAAGKPFF. The CDR3 DNA reads as TGTGCCTGGAGTGCCCGTGACGTGGCGGCAGGGAAACCTTTCTTT.